These 17 T cell receptor beta chains were sequenced from one sample in a study of shared clonotypes between healthy human individuals (dated by TCRdb to 2018 to 2020). The library was built by means of the immunoSEQ multiplex PCR assay. TCRdb re-hosts the immuneACCESS table, in-frame sequences only. Its copies lack some clones; in the studies checked, an unresolved V gene accounts for under half of them, and the cause for the rest is not known. The sample table holds approximately 530,000 clones, of which approximately 95% were seen once. The ten largest clones take up about 0.067% of the sample. The specimen was naive CD4+ T cells sorted from blood. The meaning of the sample's cell subset or site label: CD45RA+ positively selected. These receptors all come from a woman in her thirties in good health.

The V gene is TRBV5-6, the J gene TRBJ2-7; the match to TRBD1 covers 7 bases. Germline CDR1 is SGHDT and CDR2 is YYEEEE. The ends lost 4 bases at V and 0 bases at J; junction bases unmatched: 7. The CDR3 runs to 15 residues. CDR3 amino acids: CASSARQGNSYEQYF. The CDR3 DNA is TGTGCCAGCAGCGCGAGACAGGGTAACTCCTACGAGCAGTACTTC. Full variable domain (remainder filled in from reference TRBV5-6 and TRBJ2-7): DAGVTQSPTHLIKTRGQQVTLRCSPKSGHDTVSWYQQALGQGPQFIFQYYEEEERQRGNFPDRFSGHQFPNYSSELNVNALLLGDSALYLCASSARQGNSYEQYFGPGTRLTVT.

The chain couples TRBV10-2 to TRBJ2-1, with 7 bases matching TRBD1. J lost 8 bases, V lost 2 bases, and 6 bases had no gene match. This CDR3 comprises 14 residues. Germline lookup yields CDR1 WSHSY and CDR2 SAAADI. CDR3 sequence (DNA): TGCGCCAGCAGTGAGCCGACAGGGCCGCATGAGCAGTTCTTC. Protein product: CASSEPTGPHEQFF.

The V gene is TRBV10-2, the J gene TRBJ2-1; D is unclear. In germline, CDR1 is WSHSY, CDR2 SAAADI. Trimming removed 0 bases from V and 4 bases from J, with 16 bases in between. CDR3 length: 17 residues. The CDR3 here is CASSESSRPSHYNEQFF. CDR3 nucleotide sequence: TGCGCCAGCAGTGAGTCGTCGAGACCCAGCCATTACAATGAGCAGTTCTTC.

This chain links TRBV4-1 with TRBJ1-5; TRBD1 agrees at 7 bases. The CDR3 totals 14 residues. Germline CDR1 MGHRA, CDR2 YSYEKL. V trimming: 1 base; J trimming: 7 bases; junction bases outside the gene matches: 4. The CDR3 DNA is TGCGCCAGCAGCCAAGTACAGGGGACCCAGCCCCAGCATTTT. Amino acid sequence: CASSQVQGTQPQHF.

The chain couples TRBV6-7 to TRBJ2-1; TRBD1 or TRBD2 may be the D gene (5 bases each). TRBV6-7 is flagged as an ORF with uncertain function. V lost 6 bases and J 7 bases, leaving 19 bases between the germline ends. CDR3 length equals 15 residues. As DNA, the CDR3 is TGTGCCAGCAGCCACCCCCCGCCGGGACCTAATGAGCAGTTCTTC. Its protein product is CASSHPPPGPNEQFF.

J is TRBJ1-3 and V is TRBV10-3; D ambiguous. The ends were cut back, 8 bases at V and 0 bases at J, with 8 bases in the middle. Germline V gene sequence: CDR1 ENHRY, CDR2 SYGVKD. The CDR3 is made up of 13 amino acids. CDR3 loop: CAISSSSGNTIYF. The CDR3 DNA sequence: TGTGCCATCTCGTCCTCCTCTGGAAACACCATATATTTT.

This clone was detected only once. This sequence joins TRBV5-6 and TRBJ2-3; tentatively, D is TRBD1 (6 bases). V was shortened by 0 bases and J by 0 bases, with 11 bases between the two germline ends. The CDR3 spans 16 residues. Germline CDR1 reads SGHDT; CDR2 reads YYEEEE. The CDR3 DNA reads TGTGCCAGCAGCTTGGACCCCGGACAGAGCACAGATACGCAGTATTTT. The encoded protein is CASSLDPGQSTDTQYF.

The rearrangement links TRBV5-1 to TRBJ2-7; no clear D gene. Trimming shortened V by 0 bases and J by 3 bases, and 4 bases separated the two germline ends. Germline CDR1 is SGHRS and CDR2 is YFSETQ. There are 12 residues in the CDR3. CDR3 sequence reads: CASSLENYEQYF. CDR3 nucleotides: TGCGCCAGCAGCTTGGAAAACTACGAGCAGTACTTC.

The chain has TRBV5-1 and TRBJ2-7; D gene unclear. Germline V gives CDR1 SGHRS, CDR2 YFSETQ. The CDR3 has 14 amino acids. Trimming took off 4 bases at V and 2 bases at J, with 13 bases between the two ends. DNA for the CDR3: TGCGCCAGCAGCGAGGTGAATGGCCCCTACGAGCAGTACTTC. Its translation is CASSEVNGPYEQYF.

V gene TRBV20-1 combines with J gene TRBJ2-1; no definite D call. Germline CDR1 reads DFQATT; CDR2 reads SNEGSKA (reference sequence). The CDR3 contains 10 residues. The germline V and J ends were trimmed by 7 bases and 5 bases, with 6 bases remaining between them. For the CDR3, the DNA is TGCAGTGTCCTTAACAATGAGCAGTTCTTC. It codes for CSVLNNEQFF.

This sequence joins TRBV6-6 and TRBJ1-5, with 7 bases identical to TRBD1. Germline CDR1 MNHNY, CDR2 SVGAGI (reference sequence). CDR3 length: 15 residues. The J segment lost 7 bases and the V segment lost 6 bases, leaving 12 bases of the junction unmatched. This CDR3 is CASSYTGVGDQPQHF. CDR3 bases: TGTGCCAGCAGCTATACAGGGGTGGGGGACCAGCCCCAGCATTTT.

The chain combines TRBV6-1 with TRBJ1-4; 9 nucleotides match TRBD1. The CDR3 is made up of 15 amino acids. Germline V gene lookup returns CDR1 MNHNS and CDR2 SASEGT. V dropped 9 bases and J dropped 0; count of bases not matched to a gene: 5. The CDR3 is CARKDRGATNEKLFF. CDR3 DNA: TGTGCCAGGAAGGACAGGGGAGCAACTAATGAAAAACTGTTTTTT.

The genes are TRBV5-4 and TRBJ1-1; D is undetermined. Between the trimmed V and J ends, which lost 4 bases and 4 bases, there was a span of 11 bases. The CDR3 runs to 13 residues. CDR1 and CDR2 from the germline V gene are SGHNT and YYREEE (reference sequence). The CDR3 DNA sequence: TGTGCCAGCAGCCCTGGCCGTGCCACTGAAGCTTTCTTT. Amino acid sequence: CASSPGRATEAFF.

The chain carries TRBV29-1 and TRBJ2-1; no reliable D call. The V and J ends lost 4 bases and 3 bases respectively, with 4 bases between them. This CDR3 region has 11 residues. The germline CDR1 and CDR2 sequences are SQVTM and ANQGSEA. The CDR3 nucleotides are TGCAGCGTTGGAAGCTACAATGAGCAGTTCTTC. This sequence encodes CSVGSYNEQFF.

V usage is TRBV6-1 and J usage is TRBJ1-4, with no clear D. V lost 4 bases and J 6 bases, leaving 18 bases between the germline ends. The germline V gene encodes CDR1 MNHNS and CDR2 SASEGT. The CDR3 is 16 residues long. The CDR3 is CASSVGSWYSDEKLFF. In DNA, the CDR3 is TGTGCCAGCAGTGTGGGGAGTTGGTATTCTGATGAAAAACTGTTTTTT.

This chain uses TRBV18 with TRBJ1-2; D ambiguous. CDR1 and CDR2 from the germline V gene are KGHSH and LQKENI. The CDR3 extends over 12 amino acids. V gave up 3 bases and J gave up 6 bases, with 8 bases separating them. The CDR3 here is CASSPGIDGYTF. CDR3 coding DNA: TGTGCCAGCTCACCCGGGATAGATGGCTACACCTTC.

The rearrangement links TRBV9 to TRBJ2-2; unclear D gene. The CDR3 has 13 amino acids. Per the germline V gene, CDR1 is SGDLS and CDR2 is YYNGEE. Trimming left V 3 bases short and J 7 bases short, with 10 bases between. DNA of the CDR3: TGTGCCAGCAGCGCCGGTAGCCACGGGGAGCTGTTTTTT. Amino acids: CASSAGSHGELFF.